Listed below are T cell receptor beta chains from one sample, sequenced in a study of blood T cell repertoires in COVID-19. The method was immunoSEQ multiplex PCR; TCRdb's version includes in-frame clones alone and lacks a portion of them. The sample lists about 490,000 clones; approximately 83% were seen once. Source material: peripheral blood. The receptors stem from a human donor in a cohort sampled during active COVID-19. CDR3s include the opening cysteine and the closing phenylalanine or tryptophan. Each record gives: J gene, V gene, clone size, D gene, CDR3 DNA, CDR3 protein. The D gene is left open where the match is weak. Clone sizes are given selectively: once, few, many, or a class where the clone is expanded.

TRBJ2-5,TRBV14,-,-,TGTGCCAGCAGCCAAGGCCCCGCGAAAGAAGAGACCCAGTACTTC,CASSQGPAKEETQYF
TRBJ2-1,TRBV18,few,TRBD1,TGTGCCAGCTCACGGCTCTTCCCGACAACAGGGGACAATGAGCAGTTCTTC,CASSRLFPTTGDNEQFF
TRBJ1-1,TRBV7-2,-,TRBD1,TGTGCCAGCAGCACCAGAAGTCCAGGACAGGGGTTGGGCACTGAAGCTTTCTTT,CASSTRSPGQGLGTEAFF
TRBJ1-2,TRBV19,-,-,TGTGCCAGTAGTATCTCGGGACACAGTTCCCGAAACTATGGCTACACCTTC,CASSISGHSSRNYGYTF
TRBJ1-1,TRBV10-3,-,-,TGTGCCGCGGGGGGTGACATCTTGAACACTGAAGCTTTCTTT,CAAGGDILNTEAFF
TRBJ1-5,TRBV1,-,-,TGCACCAGCAGCCATGCGTACTACCGGACAGGCAATCAGCCCCAGCATTTT,CTSSHAYYRTGNQPQHF
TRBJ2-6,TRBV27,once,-,TGTGCCAGCAGTTTATCGGTAGGGGATGCGGGGGCCAACGTCCTGACTTTC,CASSLSVGDAGANVLTF
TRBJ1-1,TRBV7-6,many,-,TGTGCCAGCAGCTTAGTGGGCTCAGGGGTCCCCACTGAAGCTTTCTTT,CASSLVGSGVPTEAFF
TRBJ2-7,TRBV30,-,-,TGTGCCCTCTCGCAGGGTCCCTACGAGCAGTACTTC,CALSQGPYEQYF
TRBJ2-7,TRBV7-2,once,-,TGTGCCAGCAGCTTAGTAGGAGGGGGCCTTGGAGAGCAGTACTTC,CASSLVGGGLGEQYF
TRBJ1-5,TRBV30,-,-,TGTGCCTGGACGGGGAGCCTCAATCAGCCCCAGCATTTT,CAWTGSLNQPQHF
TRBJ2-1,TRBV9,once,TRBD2,TGTGCCAGCAGCGTAGCGACTAGCGGAAATGGGGCCCACAATGAGCAGTTCTTC,CASSVATSGNGAHNEQFF
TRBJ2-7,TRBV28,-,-,TGTGCCAGCAGACGACAGATAACCTACGAGCAGTACTTC,CASRRQITYEQYF
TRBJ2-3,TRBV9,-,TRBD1,TGTGCCAGCAGCGTAGCCACAGGGGGGACAATCACAGATACGCAGTATTTT,CASSVATGGTITDTQYF